This TCR beta chain comes out of a study of early T cells in non-severe SARS-CoV-2 infection. Looking at the study overall: Sequencing input comprised bulk RNA from unsorted whole blood; chain pairing was not available.

The study's findings and limits: VDJdb-based matching was biased toward anti-spike CD8 responses and missed private and CD4 specificities.

Turning to this clonotype: The target antigen is unknown.

Trimming pared 5 bases from V and 1 base from J, leaving 8 bases between. This CDR3 spans 13 amino acids. The germline CDR1 and CDR2 sequences are LGHDT and YNNKEL (reference sequence). TCRdb itself ran the 5' RACE reads through MiXCR, one entry per CDR3 protein. This sample carries 75,000 to 80,000 distinct CDR3 sequences, roughly 9.6% of them seen once, and the ten largest clones take roughly 5%. This rearrangement joins TRBV3-1 to TRBJ1-1; D not resolved. This TCR was recovered from an adult who was a healthcare worker with PCR-confirmed SARS-CoV-2 infection or an uninfected control (not recorded which). Source material: whole blood. The CDR3 loop is CASSIKTNTEAFF. CDR3 nucleotide sequence: TGTGCCAGCAGCATTAAGACGAACACTGAAGCTTTCTTT.